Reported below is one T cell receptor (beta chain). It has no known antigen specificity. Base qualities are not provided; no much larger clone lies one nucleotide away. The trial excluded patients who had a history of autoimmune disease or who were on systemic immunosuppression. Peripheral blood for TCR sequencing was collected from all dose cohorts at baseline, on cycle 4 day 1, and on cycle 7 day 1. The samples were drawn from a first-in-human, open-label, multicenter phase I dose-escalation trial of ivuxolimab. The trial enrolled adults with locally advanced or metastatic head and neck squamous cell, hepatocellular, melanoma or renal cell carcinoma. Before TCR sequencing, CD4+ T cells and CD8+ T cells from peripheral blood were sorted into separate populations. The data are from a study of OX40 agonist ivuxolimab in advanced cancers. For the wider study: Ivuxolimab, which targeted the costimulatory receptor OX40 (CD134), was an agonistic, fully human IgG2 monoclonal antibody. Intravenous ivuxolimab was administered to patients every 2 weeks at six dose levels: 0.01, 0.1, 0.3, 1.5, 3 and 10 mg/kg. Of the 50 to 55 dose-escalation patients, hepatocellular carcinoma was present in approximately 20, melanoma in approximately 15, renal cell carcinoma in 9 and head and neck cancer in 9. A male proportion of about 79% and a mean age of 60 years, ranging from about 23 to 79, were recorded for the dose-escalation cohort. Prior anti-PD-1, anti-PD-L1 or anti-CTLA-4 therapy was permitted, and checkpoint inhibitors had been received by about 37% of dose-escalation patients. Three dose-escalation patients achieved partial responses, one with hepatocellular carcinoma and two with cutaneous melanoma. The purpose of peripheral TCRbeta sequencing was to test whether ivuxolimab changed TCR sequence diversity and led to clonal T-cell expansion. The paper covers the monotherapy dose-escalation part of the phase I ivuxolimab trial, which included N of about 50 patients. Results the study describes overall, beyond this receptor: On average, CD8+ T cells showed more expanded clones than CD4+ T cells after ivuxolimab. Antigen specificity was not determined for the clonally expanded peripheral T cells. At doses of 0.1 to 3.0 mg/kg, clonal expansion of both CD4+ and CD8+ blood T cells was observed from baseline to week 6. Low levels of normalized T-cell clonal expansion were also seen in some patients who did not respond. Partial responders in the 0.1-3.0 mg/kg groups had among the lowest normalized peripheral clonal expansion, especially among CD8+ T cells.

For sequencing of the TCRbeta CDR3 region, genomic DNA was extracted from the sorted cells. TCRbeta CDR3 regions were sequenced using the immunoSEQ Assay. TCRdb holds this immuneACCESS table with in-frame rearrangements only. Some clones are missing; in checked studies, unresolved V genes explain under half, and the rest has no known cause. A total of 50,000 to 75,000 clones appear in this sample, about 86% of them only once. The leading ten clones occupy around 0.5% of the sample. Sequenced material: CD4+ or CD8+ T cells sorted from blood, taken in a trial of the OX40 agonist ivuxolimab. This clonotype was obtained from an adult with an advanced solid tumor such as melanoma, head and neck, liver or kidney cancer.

The nucleotide sequence is given as TGTGCCAGCTCACCAGACAGGAGTCATGGCTACACCTTC. Translated, it gives CASSPDRSHGYTF. Rearrangement joined TRBV18 to TRBJ1-2, and perhaps TRBD1 as D gene, on 6 matching bases. Including the terminal cysteine and phenylalanine, the CDR3 comprises 13 residues. The entry retains the CDR3 DNA only, 39 bases that are in frame from base 1. Sequences KGHSH (CDR1) and LQKENI (CDR2) are obtained from the germline V gene. V is reduced by 2 bases and J by 6 bases, leaving a spacing of 10 bases between them.